One and the same sample provided the 31 T cell receptor beta chains below, sequenced in a study of CD8 T cells in ankylosing spondylitis. Study results and caveats: A TCR beta motif of under 10 highly homologous variants seemed to mark ankylosing spondylitis blood.

A single record per CDR3 protein comes from TCRdb applying MiXCR to the 5' RACE reads. The sample records about 540,000 distinct CDR3 sequences, roughly 12% being singletons. The antigens these receptors bind are not known. Sample: blood, either unsorted or a sorted T cell fraction (not recorded which). The receptors shown here come from a male donor with ankylosing spondylitis.

The chain links TRBV28 to TRBJ2-7, with 7 positions matching TRBD1. V lost 6 bases and J lost 7; bases outside the gene matches: 15. This CDR3 comprises 15 residues. The germline V gene has CDR1 MDHEN and CDR2 SYDVKM. The CDR3 reads CASSSSTTGFREQYV. As DNA, the CDR3 is TGTGCCAGCAGCTCCTCCACGACAGGGTTTCGGGAGCAGTACGTC.

This chain joins TRBV7-8 and TRBJ2-1, with 9 bases that match TRBD2. With 4 bases clipped from V and 4 bases from J, the junction kept 8 bases outside the gene matches. The CDR3 has 16 residues. Germline V gene lookup returns CDR1 SGHVS and CDR2 FQNEAQ. The CDR3 bases are TGTGCCAGCAGCTCAACCATAGCGGGGGTTTACAATGAGCAGTTCTTC. Translating it yields CASSSTIAGVYNEQFF.

This chain joins TRBV15 and TRBJ2-5, with 7 positions matching TRBD1. Losses at the gene ends were 2 bases for V and 2 bases for J; bases not matched to a gene: 8. Germline V CDR1 and CDR2: LNHNV, YYDKDF (reference sequence). The CDR3 has 16 residues. The CDR3 reads CATSRTGTVLQETQYF. The CDR3 DNA follows: TGTGCCACCAGCAGAACCGGGACAGTCCTACAAGAGACCCAGTACTTC.

This clonotype was observed a few times. V usage is TRBV5-1 and J usage is TRBJ1-5; D is unresolved. The CDR3 totals 16 residues. Germline values: CDR1 SGHRS, CDR2 YFSETQ. Trimming removed 0 bases at V and 0 bases at J, with 10 bases between. CDR3 residues: CASSLAGQDSNQPQHF. In DNA form, the CDR3 reads TGCGCCAGCAGCTTGGCCGGGCAGGATAGCAATCAGCCCCAGCATTTT. The whole variable domain, filled in from reference TRBV5-1 and TRBJ1-5, reads KAGVTQTPRYLIKTRGQQVTLSCSPISGHRSVSWYQQTPGQGLQFLFEYFSETQRNKGNFPGRFSGRQFSNSRSEMNVSTLELGDSALYLCASSLAGQDSNQPQHFGDGTRLSIL.

This clonotype was found a few times. V is TRBV6-5 and J is TRBJ1-2; 7 positions match TRBD1. J lost 6 bases, V lost 5 bases, and 12 bases had no gene match. Germline V CDR1 and CDR2: MNHEY, SVGAGI. This CDR3 comprises 15 residues. CDR3 protein: CASSNPGQFGDGYTF. The CDR3, as DNA: TGTGCCAGCAGTAACCCGGGACAGTTCGGGGATGGCTACACCTTC.

The chain is built from TRBV29-1 and TRBJ2-3, with TRBD1 matching 9 bases. V trimming: 4 bases; J trimming: 2 bases; junction bases outside the gene matches: 10. Germline CDR1 is SQVTM and CDR2 is ANQGSEA. The CDR3 is 16 amino acids. The CDR3 region is CSVGATGTGNTDTQYF. CDR3 bases: TGCAGCGTTGGGGCTACCGGGACAGGGAACACAGATACGCAGTATTTT.

The chain employs TRBV20-1 and TRBJ1-2; 9 nucleotides match TRBD1. The V gene's germline CDR1 is DFQATT and CDR2 SNEGSKA (reference sequence). V gave up 5 bases and J gave up 6 bases; unmatched junction bases: 10. This CDR3 contains 14 residues. The CDR3 reads CSAPRQGDAHGYTF. The CDR3 coding sequence is TGCAGTGCTCCAAGACAGGGGGATGCCCATGGCTACACCTTC.

This clonotype has only a few counts. The chain joins TRBV6-1 to TRBJ1-6; D ambiguous. CDR3 size: 15 residues. Trimming removed 1 base at V and 10 bases at J, with 14 bases between. Germline lookup yields CDR1 MNHNS and CDR2 SASEGT. This CDR3 is CASSEGFGMESPLHF. For the CDR3, the DNA is TGTGCCAGCAGTGAAGGGTTCGGGATGGAGTCACCCCTCCACTTT.

This clonotype was seen repeatedly, ten times or more. The V gene is TRBV25-1, the J gene TRBJ1-1; the match to TRBD1 covers 9 bases. CDR1 is MGHDK and CDR2 is SYGVNS in the germline V gene. There are 15 residues in the CDR3. Germline trimming cut 1 base from V and 5 bases from J; bases unmatched to any gene: 5. The DNA of the CDR3 is TGTGCCAGCAGTGAATCCACAGGGGGCAAAACTGAAGCTTTCTTT. This sequence encodes CASSESTGGKTEAFF. The variable domain in full, completed from reference TRBV25-1 and TRBJ1-1, reads EADIYQTPRYLVIGTGKKITLECSQTMGHDKMYWYQQDPGMELHLIHYSYGVNSTEKGDLSSESTVSRIRTEHFPLTLESARPSHTSQYLCASSESTGGKTEAFFGQGTRLTVV.

The V and J genes are TRBV20-1 and TRBJ1-2; TRBD1 is a possible D gene (5 bases). Germline assignment: CDR1 DFQATT and CDR2 SNEGSKA (reference sequence). V dropped 5 bases and J dropped 4 bases, with 17 bases sitting between them. CDR3 length: 14 amino acids. The CDR3 DNA reads TGCAGTGCTTTCCCCGGGACGTACATCTATGGCTACACCTTC. Translated: CSAFPGTYIYGYTF.

This clonotype has a count of ten or more. J is TRBJ2-3 and V is TRBV10-3; no firm D call. Germline V gene lookup returns CDR1 ENHRY and CDR2 SYGVKD. V lost 7 bases and J lost 6, with 11 bases in between. CDR3 length: 12 residues. CDR3 loop: CAIKENLDTQYF. Here the CDR3 DNA reads TGTGCCATCAAGGAGAACCTGGATACGCAGTATTTT.

CDR3 loop: CASSEARDRAYEQYF. DNA for the CDR3: TGTGCCAGCAGTGAAGCCCGGGACAGAGCCTACGAGCAGTACTTC. The chain recombines TRBV2 with TRBJ2-7; TRBD1 aligns across 7 bases. The CDR3 is 15 amino acids. Germline lookup yields CDR1 SNHLY and CDR2 FYNNEI. V was pared by 0 bases and J by 2 bases, with 4 bases of the junction left unmatched.

This chain links TRBV20-1 with TRBJ2-5, with 10 positions matching TRBD2. Germline loops: CDR1 DFQATT, CDR2 SNEGSKA (reference sequence). V was clipped by 5 bases and J by 4 bases; unmatched bases: 7. The CDR3 is 14 residues long. The CDR3 DNA follows: TGCAGTGCTGCGCCGAGCGGGAGGGCAGAGACCCAGTACTTC. It specifies CSAAPSGRAETQYF.

This clonotype has a count of ten or more. The chain carries TRBV2 and TRBJ2-5; unclear D gene. Germline loops: CDR1 SNHLY, CDR2 FYNNEI. V was clipped by 0 bases and J by 4 bases, with 3 bases between them. There are 12 residues in the CDR3. Here the CDR3 DNA reads TGTGCCAGCAGTGAAGCAGCAGAGACCCAGTACTTC. Residues: CASSEAAETQYF. The full variable domain, in which reference TRBV2 and TRBJ2-5 provide the parts outside the CDR3, is EPEVTQTPSHQVTQMGQEVILRCVPISNHLYFYWYRQILGQKVEFLVSFYNNEISEKSEIFDDQFSVERPDGSNFTLKIRSTKLEDSAMYFCASSEAAETQYFGPGTRLLVL.

The genes are TRBV5-1 and TRBJ1-3, with TRBD1 matching over 10 bases. The CDR3 has 14 amino acids. Per the germline V gene, CDR1 is SGHRS and CDR2 is YFSETQ. Trimming cost V 7 bases and J 0 bases; bases outside gene matches: 1. As DNA, the CDR3 is TGCGCCAGCGGACAGGGGGGCTCTGGAAACACCATATATTTT. Protein: CASGQGGSGNTIYF.

This clonotype occurred a few times. J is TRBJ2-1 and V is TRBV15; 12 nucleotides line up with TRBD2. Per germline, CDR1 LNHNV and CDR2 YYDKDF (reference sequence). V was pared by 5 bases and J by 7 bases, with 6 bases of the junction left unmatched. This CDR3 is built from 15 residues. Here the CDR3 DNA reads TGTGCCACCAGCCGATGGACTAGCGGGAAAAATGAGCAGTTCTTC. Protein: CATSRWTSGKNEQFF.

The chain joins TRBV24-1 to TRBJ2-1, with D tentatively TRBD2 (5 bases). Germline-derived CDR1 and CDR2 are KGHDR and SFDVKD. The CDR3 totals 15 residues. The V and J ends lost 4 bases and 3 bases respectively, with 12 bases between them. CDR3 sequence (DNA): TGTGCCACCAGTGACAAGCGGACCCACTACAATGAGCAGTTCTTC. Its translation is CATSDKRTHYNEQFF.

V gene TRBV7-2 combines with J gene TRBJ2-1; the match to TRBD2 covers 13 bases. The CDR3 runs 16 residues. V dropped 6 bases and J dropped 3; count of bases not matched to a gene: 5. The germline CDR1 and CDR2 sequences are SGHTA and FQGNSA. The CDR3: CASRDGTSGVYNEQFF. In DNA form, the CDR3 reads TGTGCCAGCAGGGACGGGACTAGCGGGGTCTACAATGAGCAGTTCTTC.

The chain is built from TRBV12-3 or TRBV12-4 and TRBJ2-5; D possibly corresponds to TRBD2 (5 bases). This CDR3 is built from 15 residues. V lost 6 bases and J lost 2, with 16 bases in between. The CDR3: CASRSGRVGQETQYF. In DNA form, the CDR3 reads TGTGCCAGCAGATCCGGGCGGGTGGGGCAAGAGACCCAGTACTTC.

This clonotype was seen more than once but under ten times. This chain uses TRBV10-3 with TRBJ1-2; D uncertain. V was trimmed by 2 bases and J by 7 bases, leaving 8 bases between them. Per germline, CDR1 ENHRY and CDR2 SYGVKD. The length of the CDR3 is 12 residues. The CDR3: CAISEARFGYTF. CDR3 nucleotide sequence: TGTGCCATCAGTGAGGCTAGGTTTGGCTACACCTTC.

The chain employs TRBV5-1 and TRBJ2-1; no definite D call. In germline, CDR1 is SGHRS, CDR2 YFSETQ. There are 14 residues in the CDR3. V gave up 4 bases and J gave up 7 bases, with 15 bases separating them. The CDR3 nucleotides are TGCGCCAGCAGCATGGAGACGGAGATTAATGAGCAGTTCTTC. It is translated as CASSMETEINEQFF.

Ten or more counts support this clonotype. The chain is built from TRBV5-1 and TRBJ2-7; 11 nucleotides line up with TRBD2. V shed 2 bases, J shed 5 bases, and the junction held 3 bases outside the gene matches. There are 14 residues in the CDR3. CDR1 and CDR2 from the germline V gene are SGHRS and YFSETQ. The DNA of the CDR3 is TGCGCCAGCAGCTTAACTAGCGGGAGTCACGAGCAGTACTTC. Translation: CASSLTSGSHEQYF.

In this sample, this clonotype turned up a few times. This chain links TRBV4-1 with TRBJ1-5; TRBD1 matches at 7 bases. Germline CDR1 reads MGHRA; CDR2 reads YSYEKL. The CDR3 sequence is 16 residues long. V lost 0 bases, J lost 4 bases, and 6 bases stayed unmatched. Here the CDR3 DNA reads TGCGCCAGCAGCCAAGATTACAGGGGTCAGAATCAGCCCCAGCATTTT. It codes for CASSQDYRGQNQPQHF.

Only a few counts were recorded for this clonotype. This rearrangement joins TRBV6-1 to TRBJ1-5; D is ambiguous. CDR1 MNHNS and CDR2 SASEGT come from the germline V gene. The CDR3 runs 15 residues. V was shortened by 5 bases and J by 0 bases, with 11 bases between the two germline ends. CDR3 sequence: CASSPRTYSNQPQHF. The CDR3 DNA sequence: TGTGCCAGCAGTCCCCGGACTTATAGCAATCAGCCCCAGCATTTT.

Regarding this clonotype: At one end, the junction sequence differs from germline, possibly due to a read error. The J gene is TRBJ1-5, the V gene TRBV5-1; 7 bases are a match to TRBD1. From germline, CDR1 is SGHRS and CDR2 YFSETQ. This CDR3 comprises 13 residues. The CDR3 DNA is TGCGCCAGCAGCTTAGGGGGCAATCGGCCCCAGCATTTT. Amino acids: CASSLGGNRPQHF.

This clonotype was recorded at least ten times. The rearrangement joins TRBV12-3 or TRBV12-4 to TRBJ1-3; no clear D gene. The CDR3 is 14 residues long. Trimming cost V 3 bases and J 0 bases, with 6 bases left between them. The DNA for the CDR3 is TGTGCCAGCAGTTTCCCCCTCTCTGGAAACACCATATATTTT. Protein product: CASSFPLSGNTIYF.

V and J are TRBV6-5 and TRBJ2-1; D gene uncertain. Germline CDR1 reads MNHEY; CDR2 reads SVGAGI. V was shortened by 0 bases and J by 5 bases, with 5 bases between the two germline ends. The CDR3 is 13 amino acids. CDR3 coding DNA: TGTGCCAGCAGTTACTCGTATGACAATGAGCAGTTCTTC. Protein: CASSYSYDNEQFF.

This clonotype was picked up a small number of times. J is TRBJ1-2 and V is TRBV9; the D gene is possibly TRBD1 (5 bases). The CDR3 totals 16 residues. Germline V lookup: CDR1 SGDLS, CDR2 YYNGEE. V shed 4 bases and J shed 4 bases, with 20 bases lying between them. The CDR3 here is CASSPEVTDEVYGYTF. CDR3 DNA: TGTGCCAGCAGCCCAGAGGTGACAGATGAGGTCTATGGCTACACCTTC. The variable domain in full, with the rest retrieved from reference TRBV9 and TRBJ1-2, is DSGVTQTPKHLITATGQRVTLRCSPRSGDLSVYWYQQSLDQGLQFLIQYYNGEERAKGNILERFSAQQFPDLHSELNLSSLELGDSALYFCASSPEVTDEVYGYTFGSGTRLTVV.

V gene TRBV5-1 combines with J gene TRBJ2-1; 7 bases agree with TRBD1. Germline V gene lookup returns CDR1 SGHRS and CDR2 YFSETQ. With 4 bases clipped from V and 4 bases from J, the junction kept 14 bases outside the gene matches. This CDR3 is built from 17 residues. Written as DNA, the CDR3 is TGCGCCAGCAGCCCAGGGACAGACTTAGATCTATACAATGAGCAGTTCTTC. Translated: CASSPGTDLDLYNEQFF.

This clonotype has only a few counts. This sequence joins TRBV7-2 and TRBJ1-6, with 10 bases fitting TRBD1. The CDR3 totals 15 residues. J was trimmed by 8 bases and V by 5 bases; bases with no gene match: 6. CDR1 is SGHTA, CDR2 FQGNSA, per germline. CDR3 nucleotide sequence: TGTGCCAGCAGCACACGACAGGGGGCTTATTCACCCCTCCACTTT. Its protein product is CASSTRQGAYSPLHF.

This chain joins TRBV6-1 and TRBJ1-3, with TRBD1 matching 8 bases. V gave up 4 bases and J gave up 4 bases; unmatched junction bases: 6. The CDR3 loop spans 15 amino acids. CDR1 is MNHNS, CDR2 SASEGT, per germline. The CDR3 spells CASSVNRDRGNTIYF. The CDR3 coding sequence is TGTGCCAGCAGTGTCAACCGGGACAGGGGAAACACCATATATTTT.